This TCR beta chain appears in the sequencing data of a study of blood T cells in healthy people across ages. Findings and limits, study-wide: Donor CMV infection status was unknown, possibly confounding age-related changes in expanded clonotypes. Fewer expanded clones and more diversity marked long-lived versus aged donors. Age brought a roughly linear fall in TCR beta diversity measured per million T cells.

A J-beta primer mix and a sample-barcoded 5' primer were used in a second PCR of about 7 to 12 cycles. Carrying 12 random nucleotides, a template-switch adaptor labeled each individual cDNA molecule. Via MiXCR, TCRdb re-called the 5' RACE reads, giving one row per CDR3 protein. The repertoire has 920,000 or so distinct CDR3 sequences, over 35% of them found once; the top ten carry 15% to 20%. CDR1 is SNHLY, CDR2 FYNNEI, per germline. The CDR3 consists of 16 residues. This clonotype was detected only once. The antigen is unknown. Relative to the germline gene, one junction end is altered; a read error may explain this.

Input material: blood. The rearrangement uses TRBV2 and TRBJ2-1, with 8 bases lining up with TRBD1. The sequence came from a woman aged 55-69 years in good health. The CDR3 reads CASSDATGVSHNEQFF. The CDR3 coding sequence is TGTGCCAGCAGTGACGCGACAGGGGTCTCCCACAATGAGCAGTTCTTC.